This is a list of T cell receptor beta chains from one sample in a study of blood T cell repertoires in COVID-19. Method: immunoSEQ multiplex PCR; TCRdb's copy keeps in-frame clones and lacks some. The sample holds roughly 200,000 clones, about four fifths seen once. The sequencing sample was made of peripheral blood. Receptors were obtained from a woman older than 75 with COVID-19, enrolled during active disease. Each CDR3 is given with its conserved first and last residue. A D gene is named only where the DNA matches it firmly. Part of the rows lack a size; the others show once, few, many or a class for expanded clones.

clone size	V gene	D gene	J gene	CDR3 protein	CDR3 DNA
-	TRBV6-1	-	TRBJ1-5	CASSERWAGTTRSNQPQHF	TGTGCCAGCAGTGAAAGATGGGCCGGGACTACGAGGAGCAATCAGCCCCAGCATTTT
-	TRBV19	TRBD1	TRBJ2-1	CASSLGTVYNEQFF	TGTGCCAGTAGTCTTGGGACAGTTTACAATGAGCAGTTCTTC
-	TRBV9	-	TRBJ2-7	CASSVDAGAHYEQYF	TGTGCCAGCAGCGTAGACGCGGGGGCCCACTACGAGCAGTACTTC
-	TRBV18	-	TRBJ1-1	CASSPTIQGRDTEAFF	TGTGCCAGCTCACCTACGATACAGGGACGGGACACTGAAGCTTTCTTT
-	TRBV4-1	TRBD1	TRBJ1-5	CASSQVGMVRGRQPQHF	TGCGCCAGCAGCCAAGTAGGGATGGTCAGGGGGCGTCAGCCCCAGCATTTT
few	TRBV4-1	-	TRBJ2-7	CASSQDPSLITYEQYF	TGCGCCAGCAGCCAAGATCCCTCACTGATAACCTACGAGCAGTACTTC
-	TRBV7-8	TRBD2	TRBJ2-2	CASSSWTSGNTGELFF	TGTGCCAGCAGCTCCTGGACTAGCGGCAACACCGGGGAGCTGTTTTTT
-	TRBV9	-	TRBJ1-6	CASSVVGDSPLHF	TGTGCCAGCAGCGTAGTAGGGGATTCACCCCTCCACTTT
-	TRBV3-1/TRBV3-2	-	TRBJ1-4	CASSLTQGGGEKLFF	TGTGCCAGCAGCCTAACGCAAGGGGGAGGGGAAAAACTGTTTTTT
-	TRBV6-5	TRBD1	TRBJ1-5	CASRRRQGANQPQHF	TGTGCCAGCAGACGACGACAGGGAGCAAATCAGCCCCAGCATTTT
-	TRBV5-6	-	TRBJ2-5	CASSFMAGQETQYF	TGTGCCAGCAGCTTTATGGCAGGGCAAGAGACCCAGTACTTC
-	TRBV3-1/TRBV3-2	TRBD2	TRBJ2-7	CASSQAGGGFYEQYF	TGTGCCAGCAGCCAAGCCGGGGGGGGGTTCTACGAGCAGTACTTC
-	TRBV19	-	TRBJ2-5	CASKELGFETQYF	TGTGCCAGTAAAGAACTAGGATTCGAGACCCAGTACTTC
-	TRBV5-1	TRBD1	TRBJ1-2	CASSVRDRGGYTF	TGCGCCAGCAGCGTCCGGGACAGGGGTGGCTACACCTTC
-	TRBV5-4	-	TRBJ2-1	CASSPRGNAYNEQFF	TGTGCCAGCAGCCCACGGGGGAACGCCTACAATGAGCAGTTCTTC
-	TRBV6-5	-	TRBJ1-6	CASSQGVAPLHF	TGTGCCAGCAGCCAGGGTGTCGCACCCCTCCACTTT
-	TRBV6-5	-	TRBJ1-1	CASRGKVDKAFF	TGTGCCAGCAGGGGCAAAGTCGATAAAGCTTTCTTT
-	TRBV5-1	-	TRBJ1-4	CASSPWEVREKLFF	TGCGCCAGCAGCCCTTGGGAGGTTCGGGAAAAACTGTTTTTT
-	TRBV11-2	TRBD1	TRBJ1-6	CASSLVGRGHNSPLHF	TGTGCCAGCAGCTTAGTGGGCAGGGGGCATAATTCACCCCTCCACTTT
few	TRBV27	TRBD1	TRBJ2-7	CASSLDGQVYEQYF	TGTGCCAGCAGTTTAGACGGACAGGTCTACGAGCAGTACTTC
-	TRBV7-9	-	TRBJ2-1	CASSLSIADEQFF	TGTGCCAGCAGCCTGTCTATAGCGGATGAGCAGTTCTTC
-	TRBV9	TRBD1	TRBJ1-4	CASSVEGARGAGSRGEKLFF	TGTGCCAGCAGCGTAGAGGGGGCACGGGGTGCAGGATCCCGTGGTGAAAAACTGTTTTTT
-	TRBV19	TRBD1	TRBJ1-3	CASSTRQGASGNTIYF	TGTGCCAGTAGTACCCGACAGGGGGCCTCGGGAAACACCATATATTTT
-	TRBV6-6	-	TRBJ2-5	CASRAGHVETQYF	TGTGCCAGCAGGGCGGGCCATGTAGAGACCCAGTACTTC
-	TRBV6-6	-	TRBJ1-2	CASSRAGGYTF	TGTGCCAGCTCGAGAGCAGGAGGCTACACCTTC
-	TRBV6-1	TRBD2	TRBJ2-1	CASSDALSGIVPYNEQFF	TGTGCCAGCAGTGATGCACTTAGCGGGATTGTACCCTACAATGAGCAGTTCTTC
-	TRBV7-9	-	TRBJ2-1	CASSLVTGYNEQFF	TGTGCCAGCAGCTTAGTGACAGGATACAATGAGCAGTTCTTC
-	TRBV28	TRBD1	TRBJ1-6	CASSSPGTGASPLHF	TGTGCCAGCAGTTCTCCTGGTACAGGGGCGTCACCCCTCCACTTT
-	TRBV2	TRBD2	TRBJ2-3	CASSVPGGDQEWYF	TGTGCCAGCAGTGTCCCGGGAGGGGACCAAGAGTGGTATTTT
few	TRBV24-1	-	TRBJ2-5	CATSDFKTGLWTQYF	TGTGCCACCAGTGATTTCAAAACAGGTCTGTGGACCCAGTACTTC
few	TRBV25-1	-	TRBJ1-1	CASSGVGGTEAFF	TGTGCCAGCAGTGGGGTCGGCGGGACTGAAGCTTTCTTT
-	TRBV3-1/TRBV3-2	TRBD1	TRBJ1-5	CASSGTVNQPQHF	TGTGCCAGCAGCGGGACAGTCAATCAGCCCCAGCATTTT
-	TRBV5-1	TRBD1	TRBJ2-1	CASSSIDRGYNEQFF	TGCGCCAGCAGCTCGATAGACAGGGGTTACAATGAGCAGTTCTTC
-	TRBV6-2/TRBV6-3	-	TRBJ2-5	CASSRGGFQETQYF	TGTGCCAGCAGTCGAGGGGGATTTCAAGAGACCCAGTACTTC
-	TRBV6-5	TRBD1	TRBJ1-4	CASRNRGANEKLFF	TGTGCCAGCAGGAACAGGGGAGCGAATGAAAAACTGTTTTTT
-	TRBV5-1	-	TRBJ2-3	CASSLGGAADTQYF	TGCGCCAGCAGCTTGGGCGGAGCGGCAGATACGCAGTATTTT
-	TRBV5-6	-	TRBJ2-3	CASSRTGDPTQYF	TGTGCCAGCAGCCGAACAGGAGATCCTACGCAGTATTTT
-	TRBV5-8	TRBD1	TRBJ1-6	CASSRTGGPSPLHF	TGTGCCAGCAGCCGAACAGGGGGGCCTTCACCCCTCCACTTT
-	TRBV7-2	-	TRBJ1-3	CASSPQGWDSGNTIYF	TGTGCCAGCAGCCCCCAGGGATGGGACTCTGGAAACACCATATATTTT
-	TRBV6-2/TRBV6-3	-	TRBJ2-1	CASSPRRSSSYNEQFF	TGTGCCAGCAGTCCCCGCCGGTCGAGCTCCTACAATGAGCAGTTCTTC
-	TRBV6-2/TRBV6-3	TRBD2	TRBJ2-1	CASSWWGGSNNEQFF	TGTGCCAGCAGTTGGTGGGGCGGGAGTAACAATGAGCAGTTCTTC